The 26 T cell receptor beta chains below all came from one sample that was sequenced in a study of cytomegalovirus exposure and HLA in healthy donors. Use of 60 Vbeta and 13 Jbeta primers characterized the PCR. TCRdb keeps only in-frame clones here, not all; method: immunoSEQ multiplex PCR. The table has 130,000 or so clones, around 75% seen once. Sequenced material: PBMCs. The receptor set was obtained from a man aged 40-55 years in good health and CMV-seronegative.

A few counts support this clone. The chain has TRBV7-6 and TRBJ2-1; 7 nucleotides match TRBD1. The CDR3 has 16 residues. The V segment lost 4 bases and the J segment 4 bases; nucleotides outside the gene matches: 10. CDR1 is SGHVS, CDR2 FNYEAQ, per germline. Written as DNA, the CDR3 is TGTGCCAGCAGCTCGGGACAGTTAACGCATTACAATGAGCAGTTCTTC. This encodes CASSSGQLTHYNEQFF.

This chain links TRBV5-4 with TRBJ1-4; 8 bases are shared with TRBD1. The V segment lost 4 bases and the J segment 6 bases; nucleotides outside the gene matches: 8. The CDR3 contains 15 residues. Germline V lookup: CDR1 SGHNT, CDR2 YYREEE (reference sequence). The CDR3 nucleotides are TGTGCCAGCAGCCGAGGACAGGGAAGAGATGAAAAACTGTTTTTT. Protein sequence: CASSRGQGRDEKLFF.

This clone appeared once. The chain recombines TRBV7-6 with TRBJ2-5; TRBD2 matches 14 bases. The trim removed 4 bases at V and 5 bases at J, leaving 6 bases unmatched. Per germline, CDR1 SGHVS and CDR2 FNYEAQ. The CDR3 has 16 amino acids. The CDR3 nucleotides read TGTGCCAGCAGCTCGACTAGCGGGGGGGCCTTGGAGACCCAGTACTTC. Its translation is CASSSTSGGALETQYF.

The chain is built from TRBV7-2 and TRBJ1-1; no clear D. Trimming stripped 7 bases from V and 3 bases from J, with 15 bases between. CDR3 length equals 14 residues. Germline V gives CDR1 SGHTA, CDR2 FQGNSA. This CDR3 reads CASNLTPGDTEAFF. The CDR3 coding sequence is TGTGCCAGCAACCTGACCCCCGGGGACACTGAAGCTTTCTTT.

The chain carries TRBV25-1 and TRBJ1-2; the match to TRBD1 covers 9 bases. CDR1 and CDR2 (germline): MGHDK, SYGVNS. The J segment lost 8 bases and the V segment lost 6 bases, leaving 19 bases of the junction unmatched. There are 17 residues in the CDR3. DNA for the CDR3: TGTGCCAGCAGGGATACAGGGGGCTTAGAGGCCTTAGGCGGCTACACCTTC. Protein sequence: CASRDTGGLEALGGYTF.

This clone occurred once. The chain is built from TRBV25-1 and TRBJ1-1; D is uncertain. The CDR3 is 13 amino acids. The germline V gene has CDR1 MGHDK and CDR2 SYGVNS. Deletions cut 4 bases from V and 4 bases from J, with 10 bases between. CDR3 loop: CASSAAGVTEAFF. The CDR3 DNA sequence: TGTGCCAGCAGTGCCGCCGGGGTCACTGAAGCTTTCTTT.

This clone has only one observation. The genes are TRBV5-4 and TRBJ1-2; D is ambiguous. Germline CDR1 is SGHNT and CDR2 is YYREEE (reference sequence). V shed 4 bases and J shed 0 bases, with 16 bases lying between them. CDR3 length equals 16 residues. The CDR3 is CASSPSSELPNYGYTF. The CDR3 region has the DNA TGTGCCAGCAGCCCTTCTTCCGAACTCCCTAACTATGGCTACACCTTC.

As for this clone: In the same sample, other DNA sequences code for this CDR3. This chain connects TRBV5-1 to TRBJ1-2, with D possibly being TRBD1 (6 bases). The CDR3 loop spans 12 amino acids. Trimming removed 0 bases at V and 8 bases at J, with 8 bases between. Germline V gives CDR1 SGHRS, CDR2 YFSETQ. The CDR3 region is CASSLEGDGYTF. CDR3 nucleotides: TGCGCCAGCAGCTTGGAGGGGGACGGCTACACCTTC.

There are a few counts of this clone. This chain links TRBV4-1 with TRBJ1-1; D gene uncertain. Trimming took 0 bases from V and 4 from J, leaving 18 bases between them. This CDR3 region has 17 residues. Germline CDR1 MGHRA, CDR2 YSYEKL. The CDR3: CASSQDPSGIIFTEAFF. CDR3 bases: TGCGCCAGCAGCCAAGATCCCTCGGGGATTATCTTCACTGAAGCTTTCTTT.

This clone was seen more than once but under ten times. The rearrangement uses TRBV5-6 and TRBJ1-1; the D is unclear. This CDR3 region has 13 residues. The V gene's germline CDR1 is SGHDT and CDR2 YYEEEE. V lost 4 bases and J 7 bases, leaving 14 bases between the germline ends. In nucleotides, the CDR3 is TGTGCCAGCAGCCCACCTATGGTCGGTGAAGCTTTCTTT. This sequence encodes CASSPPMVGEAFF.

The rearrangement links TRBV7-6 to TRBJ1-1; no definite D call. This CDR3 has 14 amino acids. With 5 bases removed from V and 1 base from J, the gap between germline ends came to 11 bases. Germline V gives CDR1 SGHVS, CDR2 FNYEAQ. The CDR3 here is CASSPTPKNTEAFF. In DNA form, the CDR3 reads TGTGCCAGCAGCCCCACCCCTAAGAACACTGAAGCTTTCTTT.

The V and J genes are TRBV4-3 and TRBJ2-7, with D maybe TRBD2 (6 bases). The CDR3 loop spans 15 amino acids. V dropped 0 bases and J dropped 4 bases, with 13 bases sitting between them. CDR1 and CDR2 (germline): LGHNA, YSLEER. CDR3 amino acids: CASSQDRETEYEQYF. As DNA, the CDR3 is TGCGCCAGCAGCCAAGATCGGGAGACAGAATACGAGCAGTACTTC.

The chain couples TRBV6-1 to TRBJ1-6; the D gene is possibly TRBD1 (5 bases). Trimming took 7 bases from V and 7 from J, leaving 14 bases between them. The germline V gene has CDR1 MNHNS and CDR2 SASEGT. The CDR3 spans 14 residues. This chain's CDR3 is CASTNTRGNSPLHF. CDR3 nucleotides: TGTGCCAGCACCAACACAAGGGGCAATTCACCCCTCCACTTT.

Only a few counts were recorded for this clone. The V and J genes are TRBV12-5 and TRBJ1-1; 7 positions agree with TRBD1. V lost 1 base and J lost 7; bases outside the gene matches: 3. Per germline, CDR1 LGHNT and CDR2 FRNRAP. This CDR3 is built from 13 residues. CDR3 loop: CASGLASGGEAFF. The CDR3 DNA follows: TGTGCTAGTGGTTTGGCCTCAGGGGGTGAAGCTTTCTTT.

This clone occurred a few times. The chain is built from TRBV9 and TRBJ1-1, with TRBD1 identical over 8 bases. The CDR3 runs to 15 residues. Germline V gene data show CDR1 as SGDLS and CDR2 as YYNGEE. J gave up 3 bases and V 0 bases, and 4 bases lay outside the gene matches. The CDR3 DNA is TGTGCCAGCAGCGTAGGAAGGACAGGGTACACTGAAGCTTTCTTT. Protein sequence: CASSVGRTGYTEAFF.

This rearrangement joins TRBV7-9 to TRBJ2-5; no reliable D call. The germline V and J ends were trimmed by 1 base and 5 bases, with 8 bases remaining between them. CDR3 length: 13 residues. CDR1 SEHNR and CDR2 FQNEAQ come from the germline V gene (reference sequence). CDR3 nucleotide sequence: TGTGCCAGCAGCTTAGGGATCAGGGAGACCCAGTACTTC. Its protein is CASSLGIRETQYF.

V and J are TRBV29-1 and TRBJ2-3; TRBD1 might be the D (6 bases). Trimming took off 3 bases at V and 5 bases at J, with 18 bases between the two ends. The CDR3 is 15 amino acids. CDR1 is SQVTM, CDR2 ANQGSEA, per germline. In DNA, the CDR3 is TGCAGCGTTGATCCCGGACAGAGATACGGAGATACGCAGTATTTT. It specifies CSVDPGQRYGDTQYF.

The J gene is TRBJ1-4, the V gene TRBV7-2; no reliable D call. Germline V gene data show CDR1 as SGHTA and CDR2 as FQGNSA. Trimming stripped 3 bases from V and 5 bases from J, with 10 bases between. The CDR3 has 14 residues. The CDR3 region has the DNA TGTGCCAGCAGCTTCCGGGGTGAGAATGAAAAACTGTTTTTT. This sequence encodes CASSFRGENEKLFF.

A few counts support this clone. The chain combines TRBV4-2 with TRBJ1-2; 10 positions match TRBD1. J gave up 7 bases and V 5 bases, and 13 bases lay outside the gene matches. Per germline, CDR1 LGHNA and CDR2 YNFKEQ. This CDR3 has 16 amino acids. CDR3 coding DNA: TGTGCCAGCAGCTCCATCCACGGGACAGGGGTCGGTGGCTACACCTTC. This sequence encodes CASSSIHGTGVGGYTF.

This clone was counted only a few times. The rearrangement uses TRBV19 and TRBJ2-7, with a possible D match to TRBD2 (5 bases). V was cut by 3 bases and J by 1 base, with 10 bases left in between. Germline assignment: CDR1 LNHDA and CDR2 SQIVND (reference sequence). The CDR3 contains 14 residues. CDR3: CASSIERESYEQYF. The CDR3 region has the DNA TGTGCCAGTAGTATTGAGAGGGAGTCCTACGAGCAGTACTTC.

CDR3 sequence (DNA): TGTGCCAGCAGTTACCTATCCCCCTCTGAAGCTTTCTTT. Translation gives CASSYLSPSEAFF. The rearrangement joins TRBV6-5 to TRBJ1-1, with unresolved D. The CDR3 extends over 13 amino acids. The germline V and J ends were trimmed by 2 bases and 6 bases, with 10 bases remaining between them. CDR1 is MNHEY and CDR2 is SVGAGI in the germline V gene.

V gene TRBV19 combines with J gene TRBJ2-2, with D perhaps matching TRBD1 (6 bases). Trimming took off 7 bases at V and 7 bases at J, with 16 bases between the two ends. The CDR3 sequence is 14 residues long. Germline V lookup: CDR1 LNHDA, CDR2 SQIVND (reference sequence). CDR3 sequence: CASTPIQGSGELFF. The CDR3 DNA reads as TGTGCCAGTACCCCTATACAGGGAAGCGGGGAGCTGTTTTTT.

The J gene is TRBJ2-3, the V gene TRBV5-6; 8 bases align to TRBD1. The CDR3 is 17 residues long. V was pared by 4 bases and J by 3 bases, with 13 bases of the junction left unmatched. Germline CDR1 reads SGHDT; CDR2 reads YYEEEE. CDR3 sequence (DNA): TGTGCCAGCAGCAGCCGACAGGGGTTTAGTGCTACAGATACGCAGTATTTT. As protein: CASSSRQGFSATDTQYF.

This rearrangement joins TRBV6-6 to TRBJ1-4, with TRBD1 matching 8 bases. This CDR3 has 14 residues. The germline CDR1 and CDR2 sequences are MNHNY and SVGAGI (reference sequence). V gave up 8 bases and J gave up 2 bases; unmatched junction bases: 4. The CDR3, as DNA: TGTGCCAGCGTCAGGGGGCTCACTAATGAAAAACTGTTTTTT. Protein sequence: CASVRGLTNEKLFF.

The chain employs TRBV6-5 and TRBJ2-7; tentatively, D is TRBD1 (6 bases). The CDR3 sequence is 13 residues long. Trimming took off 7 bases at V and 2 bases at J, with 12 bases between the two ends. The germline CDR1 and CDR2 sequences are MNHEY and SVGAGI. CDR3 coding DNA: TGTGCCAGCAAGCGAGAGGGGGCCTACGAGCAGTACTTC. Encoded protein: CASKREGAYEQYF.

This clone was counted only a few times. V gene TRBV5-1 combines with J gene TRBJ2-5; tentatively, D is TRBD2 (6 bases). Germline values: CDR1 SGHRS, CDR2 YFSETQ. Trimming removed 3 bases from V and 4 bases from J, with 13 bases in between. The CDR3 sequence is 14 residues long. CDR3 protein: CASSSGTLRETQYF. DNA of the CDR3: TGCGCCAGCAGCTCAGGGACTTTAAGAGAGACCCAGTACTTC.